Below, one TCR beta chain is given with its context. Primers: 60 Vbeta forward and 13 Jbeta reverse. Clones were read by immunoSEQ multiplex PCR, and TCRdb kept only the in-frame ones, dropping some. The sample holds more than 100,000 clones, around 80% seen once. This sample stems from a study of cytomegalovirus exposure and HLA in healthy donors. On the study more broadly: A prior analysis found about 110 million unique TCR beta sequences from 150 million to 200 million T cells.

The germline gives CDR1 LGHNA, CDR2 YSLEER. This CDR3 region has 19 residues. The ends lost 0 bases at V and 0 bases at J; junction bases unmatched: 11. Sequencing used PBMCs. The chain carries TRBV4-3 and TRBJ2-1; 7 bases line up with TRBD1. This receptor was identified in a woman between 18 and 29 years old in good health and CMV-seropositive. The CDR3 here is CASSQDPGQAISSYNEQFF. CDR3 coding DNA: TGCGCCAGCAGCCAAGACCCTGGACAGGCGATAAGCTCCTACAATGAGCAGTTCTTC.